A selection of T cell receptor beta chains follows, all from one sample in a study of early T cells in non-severe SARS-CoV-2 infection. One entry per CDR3 protein, called by TCRdb with MiXCR from the 5' RACE reads. The table has 65,000 to 85,000 distinct CDR3 sequences, around 16% seen once. The specimen was whole blood. These TCRs come from an adult who was a healthcare worker with PCR-confirmed SARS-CoV-2 infection or an uninfected control (not recorded which). Each CDR3 is given with its conserved first and last residue. A D gene is named only where the DNA matches it firmly. Clone sizes are given selectively: once, few, many, or a class where the clone is expanded.

d_call cdr3_length v_call clone_size cdr3_aa
TRBD2 15 TRBV6-1 few CASGPGLAVTDTQYF
NA 14 TRBV29-1 many CSVEGGRTPYGYTF
TRBD1 15 TRBV7-9 NA CASSSEGTGREKLFF
TRBD1 14 TRBV18 many CASSPGQGRTEAFF
NA 13 TRBV15 NA CATSKGQSYEQYF
NA 14 TRBV7-9 NA CASSQSVGGVGYTF
TRBD2 16 TRBV7-9 NA CASLGGLAEKYNEQFF
NA 14 TRBV5-6 few CASERGRRAYEQYF
NA 14 TRBV19 NA CASSIIATNEKLFF
NA 18 TRBV7-9 NA CASSSPVMERGEQETQYF
NA 14 TRBV5-6 few CASSHPNKNTEAFF
NA 16 TRBV9 many CASSVVSGIGTGELFF
NA 12 TRBV12-3/TRBV12-4 NA CASSLAGNEQFF
TRBD2 15 TRBV20-1 NA CSARDPREHVGELFF
NA 14 TRBV6-6 NA CASSSGQQGTEAFF
NA 14 TRBV7-6 many CASSLVRGTDTQYF
NA 12 TRBV29-1 NA CSDIGARYEQFF
NA 11 TRBV29-1 NA CSAPGLDTQYF
NA 14 TRBV27 NA CASRQLGGAYEQYF
NA 16 TRBV5-1 few CASSLDEQKSTLEAFF
NA 16 TRBV5-1 few CASSYNTGTQTYEQYF
TRBD2 14 TRBV24-1 NA CATSGAGPSDEQYF
NA 16 TRBV7-9 NA CASSLARRLEANVLTF
NA 17 TRBV10-3 NA CAISESDSTRAGEKLFF
NA 11 TRBV12-3/TRBV12-4 NA CASSSAGELFF
TRBD2 13 TRBV7-2 NA CASSANRGRGQYF
NA 14 TRBV3-1 NA CASSPQQGSYGYTF
TRBD1 15 TRBV24-1 NA CATSDDRGRADTQYF
NA 12 TRBV30 few CAWRTGNYGYTF
NA 13 TRBV30 many CAWSVSRYTEAFF
TRBD1 13 TRBV7-9 few CASSAGQVYGYTF
NA 17 TRBV5-4 many CASSLASTTRVAYEQYF
NA 14 TRBV6-6 NA CASTRTSSYNEQFF